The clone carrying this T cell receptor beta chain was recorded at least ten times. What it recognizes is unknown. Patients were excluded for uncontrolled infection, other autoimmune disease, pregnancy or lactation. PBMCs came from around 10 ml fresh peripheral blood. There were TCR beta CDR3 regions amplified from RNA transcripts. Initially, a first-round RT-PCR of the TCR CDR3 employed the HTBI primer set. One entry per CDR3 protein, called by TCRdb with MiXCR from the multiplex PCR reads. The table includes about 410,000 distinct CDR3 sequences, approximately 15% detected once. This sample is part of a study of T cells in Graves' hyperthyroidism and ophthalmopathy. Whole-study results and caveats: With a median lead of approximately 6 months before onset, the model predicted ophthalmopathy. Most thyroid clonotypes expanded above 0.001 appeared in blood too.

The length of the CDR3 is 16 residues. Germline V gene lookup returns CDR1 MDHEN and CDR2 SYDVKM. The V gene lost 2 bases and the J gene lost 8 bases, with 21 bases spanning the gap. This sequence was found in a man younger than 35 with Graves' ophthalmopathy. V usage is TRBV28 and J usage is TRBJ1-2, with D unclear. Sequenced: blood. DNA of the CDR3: TGTGCCAGCAGTTTACCCGCCGTAGGTCAGCAAAGCGGCTACACCTTC. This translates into CASSLPAVGQQSGYTF.